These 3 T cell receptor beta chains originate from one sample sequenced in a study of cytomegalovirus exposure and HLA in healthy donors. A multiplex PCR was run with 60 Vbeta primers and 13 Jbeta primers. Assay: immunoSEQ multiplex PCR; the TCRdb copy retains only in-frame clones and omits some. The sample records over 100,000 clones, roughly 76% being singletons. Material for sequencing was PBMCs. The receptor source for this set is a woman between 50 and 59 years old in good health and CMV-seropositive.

The CDR3 region is CASSKPKGQGAYEQYF. DNA of the CDR3: TGTGCCAGCAGCAAACCTAAGGGACAGGGGGCGTACGAGCAGTACTTC. V gene TRBV21-1 combines with J gene TRBJ2-7; TRBD1 was called by the table and not checked on the DNA. TRBV21-1 is given as a pseudogene. The CDR3 contains 16 residues.

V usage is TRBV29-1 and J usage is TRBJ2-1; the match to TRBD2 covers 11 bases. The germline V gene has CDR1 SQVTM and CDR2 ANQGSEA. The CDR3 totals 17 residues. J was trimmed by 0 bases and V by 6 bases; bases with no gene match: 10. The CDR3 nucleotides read TGCAGCGTCCACGGGCTAGCGGGAGGAAGCTCCTACAATGAGCAGTTCTTC. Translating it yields CSVHGLAGGSSYNEQFF.

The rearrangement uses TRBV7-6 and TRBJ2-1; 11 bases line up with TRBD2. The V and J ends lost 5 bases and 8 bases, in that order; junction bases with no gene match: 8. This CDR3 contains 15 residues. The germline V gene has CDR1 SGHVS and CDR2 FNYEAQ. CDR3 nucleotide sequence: TGTGCCAGCAGCCTCCTTCTAGCGGGGGGAGATGAGCAGTTCTTC. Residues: CASSLLLAGGDEQFF. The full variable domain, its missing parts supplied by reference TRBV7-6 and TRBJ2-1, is GAGVSQSPRYKVTKRGQDVALRCDPISGHVSLYWYRQALGQGPEFLTYFNYEAQQDKSGLPNDRFSAERPEGSISTLTIQRTEQRDSAMYRCASSLLLAGGDEQFFGPGTRLTVL.